Here is one T cell receptor (beta chain) with its context. Methods used by the authors: Using reference gene primer amplification, nucleated cell counts were estimated. Clones were read by immunoSEQ multiplex PCR, and TCRdb kept only the in-frame ones, dropping some. The D gene and trimming were derived from the DNA, and the V and J assignments and clone size from that table. The sample gives under 450,000 clones, more than 70% of which show up once; over 9.5% is in the top ten. This sample stems from a study of blood T cell repertoires in COVID-19. CDR1 and CDR2 from the germline V gene are SGHKS and YYEKEE (reference sequence). CDR3 length equals 13 residues. With 2 bases removed from V and 4 bases from J, the gap between germline ends came to 8 bases.

Sequenced: peripheral blood. The TCR originated in a woman aged 45-65 years with COVID-19, enrolled during active disease. This chain links TRBV5-5 with TRBJ2-3; perhaps TRBD2 as D (6 bases). As DNA, the CDR3 is TGTGCCAGCAGCTTCACGGGGGCAGATACGCAGTATTTT. Amino acids: CASSFTGADTQYF.